Below are 9 T cell receptor beta chains sequenced from a single sample in a study of blood T cells in healthy people across ages. PCR was performed a second time for roughly 7 to 11 cycles using a sample-barcoded 5' primer and a J-beta primer mix. A single record per CDR3 protein comes from TCRdb applying MiXCR to the 5' RACE reads. The sample records fewer than 800,000 distinct CDR3 sequences, more than 20% being singletons. Sequencing was carried out using blood. Receptors originate from a man aged 65 to 79 in good health.

In regard to this clonotype: At one of its ends the junction is not consistent with the germline gene, which may arise from a read error. The chain recombines TRBV7-7 with TRBJ2-5; TRBD1 matches 9 bases. Germline CDR1 is SSHAT and CDR2 is FNYEAQ (reference sequence). CDR3 length: 15 residues. CDR3 nucleotides: TGTGCTAGCAGCTTAATGGACAGGGGTGGAGAGACCCAGTACTTC. Encoded protein: CASSLMDRGGETQYF.

This clonotype appeared a few times. The V gene is TRBV27, the J gene TRBJ1-4; 7 bases align to TRBD1. This CDR3 is 14 amino acids long. Per the germline V gene, CDR1 is MNHEY and CDR2 is SMNVEV (reference sequence). With V trimmed by 4 bases and J by 8 bases, 7 bases remained unmatched. The CDR3 spells CASSSWTGNEKLFF. CDR3 in DNA: TGTGCCAGCAGTTCGTGGACAGGAAACGAAAAACTGTTTTTT. Using reference TRBV27 and TRBJ1-4 for the parts outside the CDR3, the full variable domain is EAQVTQNPRYLITVTGKKLTVTCSQNMNHEYMSWYRQDPGLGLRQIYYSMNVEVTDKGDVPEGYKVSRKEKRNFPLILESPSPNQTSLYFCASSSWTGNEKLFFGSGTQLSVL.

The V and J genes are TRBV7-2 and TRBJ2-2; 8 positions agree with TRBD1. The CDR3 has 15 amino acids. Trimming cost V 5 bases and J 6 bases; bases outside gene matches: 8. Germline CDR1 is SGHTA and CDR2 is FQGNSA. CDR3: CASSPNRGVPGELFF. CDR3 DNA sequence: TGTGCCAGCAGCCCAAACAGGGGGGTACCCGGGGAGCTGTTTTTT.

This chain connects TRBV9 to TRBJ1-2; D is perhaps TRBD1 (5 bases). CDR3 length equals 14 residues. V gave up 4 bases and J gave up 4 bases, with 14 bases separating them. CDR1 is SGDLS, CDR2 YYNGEE, per germline. For the CDR3, the DNA is TGTGCCAGCAGCCCCCCAGGGTCGTTCTATGGCTACACCTTC. Its protein is CASSPPGSFYGYTF. Combining the CDR3 with reference TRBV9 and TRBJ1-2 gives the whole variable domain DSGVTQTPKHLITATGQRVTLRCSPRSGDLSVYWYQQSLDQGLQFLIQYYNGEERAKGNILERFSAQQFPDLHSELNLSSLELGDSALYFCASSPPGSFYGYTFGSGTRLTVV.

CDR3 loop: CASSLAPGSGLAGTMNTGELFF. In DNA, the CDR3 is TGCGCCAGCAGCTTGGCACCGGGGTCTGGTCTAGCGGGGACTATGAACACCGGGGAGCTGTTTTTT. The chain recombines TRBV5-1 with TRBJ2-2; the match to TRBD2 covers 9 bases. The CDR3 extends over 22 amino acids. After removal of 0 bases from V and 1 base from J, the junction contained 19 bases not matched to a gene. Germline CDR1 and CDR2: SGHRS and YFSETQ. Full variable domain (outside the CDR3, taken from reference TRBV5-1 and TRBJ2-2): KAGVTQTPRYLIKTRGQQVTLSCSPISGHRSVSWYQQTPGQGLQFLFEYFSETQRNKGNFPGRFSGRQFSNSRSEMNVSTLELGDSALYLCASSLAPGSGLAGTMNTGELFFGEGSRLTVL.

This clonotype was seen a handful of times. The rearrangement joins TRBV10-3 to TRBJ2-3; 7 positions match TRBD2. The germline V gene encodes CDR1 ENHRY and CDR2 SYGVKD. The CDR3 is 13 amino acids. Trimming took 3 bases from V and 4 from J; bases not matched to a gene: 1. CDR3 DNA: TGTGCCATCAGTGACCTAGCGGCAGATACGCAGTATTTT. It is translated as CAISDLAADTQYF.

This clonotype has just a few counts. The rearrangement uses TRBV3-1 and TRBJ2-3; perhaps TRBD2 as D (6 bases). CDR3 length equals 13 residues. Trimming shortened V by 1 base and J by 8 bases, and 10 bases separated the two germline ends. CDR1 and CDR2 (germline): LGHDT, YNNKEL (reference sequence). CDR3 loop: CASSQGGLGTQYF. CDR3 nucleotides: TGTGCCAGCAGCCAAGGGGGACTTGGTACGCAGTATTTT.

The chain couples TRBV20-1 to TRBJ1-6; D gene unclear. CDR3 size: 14 residues. Germline V gene data show CDR1 as DFQATT and CDR2 as SNEGSKA (reference sequence). Trimming cost V 0 bases and J 7 bases, with 10 bases left between them. The CDR3 here is CSAREGNGNSPLHF. For the CDR3, the DNA is TGCAGTGCTAGAGAGGGGAATGGGAATTCACCCCTCCACTTT.

This clonotype has just a few counts. The chain employs TRBV10-3 and TRBJ1-3; D uncertain. Trimming took off 7 bases at V and 2 bases at J, with 9 bases between the two ends. Germline CDR1 ENHRY, CDR2 SYGVKD. The CDR3 is made up of 13 amino acids. In nucleotides, the CDR3 is TGTGCCATCATTAAGGACCCTGGAAACACCATATATTTT. Translating gives CAIIKDPGNTIYF.